These 22 T cell receptor beta chains were all obtained from the same sample, sequenced in a study of neurological immune-mediated disorders. One entry per CDR3 protein results from TCRdb running MiXCR on the 5' RACE reads. The sample consists of about 5,000 distinct CDR3 sequences, around 22% of them appearing once. The sequencing sample was made of CD8+ T cells from blood. Receptors were obtained from a woman in her sixties or seventies with HTLV-1-associated myelopathy (HAM/TSP).

This clonotype is labeled large. This sequence joins TRBV5-1 and TRBJ2-7, with 7 positions matching TRBD1. V shed 1 base, J shed 2 bases, and the junction held 9 bases outside the gene matches. The CDR3 covers 16 residues. Germline V gives CDR1 SGHRS, CDR2 YFSETQ. The CDR3 here is CASSLLPGTATYEQYF. In DNA form, the CDR3 reads TGCGCCAGCAGCTTGCTCCCCGGGACAGCAACCTACGAGCAGTACTTC.

This clonotype is medium-sized (0.01 to 0.1%). The CDR3 is CASSNGLAGVWEQFF. The CDR3 nucleotides are TGTGCCAGCAGCAACGGACTAGCGGGGGTATGGGAGCAGTTCTTC. The chain couples TRBV14 to TRBJ2-1; 13 bases match TRBD2. The CDR3 covers 15 residues. Germline CDR1 reads SGHDN; CDR2 reads FVKESK. The J segment lost 10 bases and the V segment lost 5 bases, leaving 8 bases of the junction unmatched.

The chain couples TRBV10-3 to TRBJ1-2; weak D call: TRBD1 (5 bases). This CDR3 has 13 amino acids. Trimming removed 6 bases at V and 2 bases at J, with 10 bases between. Germline-derived CDR1 and CDR2 are ENHRY and SYGVKD. The CDR3 DNA is TGTGCCATCAGGGGGACTGAGAACTATGGCTACACCTTC. Protein product: CAIRGTENYGYTF.

V usage is TRBV6-5 and J usage is TRBJ2-1, with 7 bases that match TRBD1. The CDR3 runs 15 residues. Looked up from germline, CDR1 is MNHEY and CDR2 is SVGAGI. V dropped 2 bases and J dropped 2; count of bases not matched to a gene: 3. CDR3 amino acids: CASSYRGRTYNEQFF. The CDR3 DNA is TGTGCCAGCAGTTACAGGGGGCGAACCTACAATGAGCAGTTCTTC.

This clonotype is large in the sample. The J gene is TRBJ2-2, the V gene TRBV5-1, with 10 bases identical to TRBD2. Germline V lookup: CDR1 SGHRS, CDR2 YFSETQ. CDR3 size: 16 residues. V was clipped by 2 bases and J by 0 bases; unmatched bases: 1. The CDR3 is CASSFSGGPNTGELFF. The CDR3 DNA reads TGCGCCAGCAGCTTTAGCGGGGGGCCGAACACCGGGGAGCTGTTTTTT.

Relative to its sample, this clonotype is medium-sized. The V and J genes are TRBV5-5 and TRBJ2-2; no definite D call. Looked up from germline, CDR1 is SGHKS and CDR2 is YYEKEE (reference sequence). The CDR3 runs to 16 residues. V gave up 4 bases and J gave up 6 bases, with 19 bases separating them. CDR3 region: CASSAYGVGSAGELFF. CDR3 bases: TGTGCCAGCAGCGCGTATGGGGTTGGGTCCGCCGGGGAGCTGTTTTTT.

In its sample, this clonotype was seen many times. The genes are TRBV9 and TRBJ2-1; D uncertain. Germline V gene lookup returns CDR1 SGDLS and CDR2 YYNGEE. With 0 bases removed from V and 7 bases from J, the gap between germline ends came to 8 bases. CDR3 length: 13 amino acids. The CDR3 loop is CASSVATQNEQFF. The DNA for the CDR3 is TGTGCCAGCAGCGTAGCTACCCAGAATGAGCAGTTCTTC.

This clonotype was counted a few times. The J gene is TRBJ1-1, the V gene TRBV29-1; D not certain. Germline lookup yields CDR1 SQVTM and CDR2 ANQGSEA. The CDR3 consists of 12 residues. Between the trimmed V and J ends, which lost 4 bases and 1 base, there was a span of 7 bases. CDR3 loop: CSVVDGNTEAFF. The CDR3 coding sequence is TGCAGCGTTGTAGATGGGAACACTGAAGCTTTCTTT.

V usage is TRBV7-9 and J usage is TRBJ2-1; D not resolved. CDR1 is SEHNR, CDR2 FQNEAQ, per germline (reference sequence). The V end was cut by 11 bases, the J end by 0 bases, with 11 bases between. The CDR3 totals 13 residues. CDR3: CACRPSSYNEQFF. Here the CDR3 DNA reads TGTGCCTGCCGGCCGAGCTCCTACAATGAGCAGTTCTTC.

The chain uses TRBV5-1 and TRBJ2-3, with 8 positions matching TRBD1. The trim removed 3 bases at V and 0 bases at J, leaving 3 bases unmatched. CDR1 SGHRS and CDR2 YFSETQ come from the germline V gene. CDR3 length equals 15 residues. The CDR3 region has the DNA TGCGCCAGCAGCTCCAGGACAGGGAGCACAGATACGCAGTATTTT. Translation: CASSSRTGSTDTQYF.

This clonotype came up many times. The chain recombines TRBV4-1 with TRBJ2-1; D gene uncertain. This CDR3 is 17 amino acids long. Germline V gene lookup returns CDR1 MGHRA and CDR2 YSYEKL. The germline V and J ends were trimmed by 0 bases and 0 bases, with 12 bases remaining between them. This chain's CDR3 is CASSQEFVGSSYNEQFF. The CDR3 nucleotides are TGCGCCAGCAGCCAAGAGTTTGTTGGAAGCTCCTACAATGAGCAGTTCTTC.

This clonotype was found many times. V and J are TRBV20-1 and TRBJ2-7; D gene ambiguous. CDR1 is DFQATT and CDR2 is SNEGSKA in the germline V gene (reference sequence). The V end lost 1 base, the J end lost 4 bases, and 11 bases lay between the germline ends. CDR3 length: 13 residues. This CDR3 is CSARGLVGYEQYF. The CDR3 DNA sequence: TGCAGTGCTAGAGGTCTTGTAGGGTACGAGCAGTACTTC.

V is TRBV20-1 and J is TRBJ2-5, with TRBD2 as a possible D gene (6 bases). CDR3 length equals 12 residues. Between the trimmed V and J ends, which lost 6 bases and 1 base, there was a span of 9 bases. Germline CDR1 and CDR2: DFQATT and SNEGSKA (reference sequence). CDR3 in DNA: TGCAGTGCCGGGACTCCCCAAGAGACCCAGTACTTC. It codes for CSAGTPQETQYF.

By its share, this clonotype is medium-sized. The chain carries TRBV5-1 and TRBJ2-2, with 7 bases fitting TRBD2. V was pared by 3 bases and J by 0 bases, with 8 bases of the junction left unmatched. This CDR3 is built from 17 residues. Germline CDR1 SGHRS, CDR2 YFSETQ. CDR3 sequence reads: CASSSGLGLANTGELFF. CDR3 sequence (DNA): TGCGCCAGCAGCTCCGGCCTTGGACTAGCGAACACCGGGGAGCTGTTTTTT.

This clonotype showed up many times. V and J are TRBV7-6 and TRBJ2-3; 8 nucleotides align to TRBD1. Per germline, CDR1 SGHVS and CDR2 FNYEAQ. The J segment lost 6 bases and the V segment lost 4 bases, leaving 6 bases of the junction unmatched. This CDR3 comprises 14 residues. CDR3 amino acids: CASSSGQGRDTQYF. Written as DNA, the CDR3 is TGTGCCAGCAGCTCTGGACAGGGAAGGGATACGCAGTATTTT.

This chain connects TRBV20-1 to TRBJ1-6, with D possibly TRBD1 on 6 matching bases. V was pared by 3 bases and J by 4 bases, with 10 bases between. The CDR3 extends over 14 amino acids. Per germline, CDR1 DFQATT and CDR2 SNEGSKA (reference sequence). DNA of the CDR3: TGCAGTGCTAGCACAGGGAAATATAATTCACCCCTCCACTTT. Its translation: CSASTGKYNSPLHF.

The rearrangement links TRBV2 to TRBJ1-6; 7 nucleotides match TRBD1. This CDR3 is built from 18 residues. Germline CDR1 and CDR2: SNHLY and FYNNEI. J gave up 9 bases and V 3 bases, and 17 bases lay outside the gene matches. The CDR3 DNA reads TGTGCCAGCAGTGACGAGGCGGACAGGACCGTCCACGGTTCACCCCTCCACTTT. This gives the protein CASSDEADRTVHGSPLHF.

This clonotype was recorded at least ten times. The gene calls are TRBV24-1 and TRBJ2-3; 8 bases match TRBD2. Trimming cost V 4 bases and J 3 bases; bases outside gene matches: 8. The CDR3 spans 16 residues. Germline lookup yields CDR1 KGHDR and CDR2 SFDVKD. This CDR3 is CATSDPLAGRTDTQYF. Here the CDR3 DNA reads TGTGCCACCAGTGACCCATTAGCGGGGCGTACAGATACGCAGTATTTT.

This clonotype appeared many times. This chain joins TRBV20-1 and TRBJ1-2, with a possible D match to TRBD1 (6 bases). V was clipped by 2 bases and J by 5 bases, with 15 bases between them. This CDR3 is built from 14 residues. CDR1 is DFQATT and CDR2 is SNEGSKA in the germline V gene (reference sequence). As DNA, the CDR3 is TGCAGTGCTAGATTGGACAGAGGGGAATATGGCTACACCTTC. Translated: CSARLDRGEYGYTF.

CDR3 region: CSATQGLDEKLFF. The CDR3 nucleotides are TGCAGTGCTACCCAGGGGTTAGATGAAAAACTGTTTTTT. The chain has TRBV20-1 and TRBJ1-4, with D possibly matching TRBD1 (6 bases). The germline V gene encodes CDR1 DFQATT and CDR2 SNEGSKA (reference sequence). Trimming shortened V by 4 bases and J by 6 bases, and 12 bases separated the two germline ends. The CDR3 is made up of 13 amino acids.

This clonotype was recorded many times. This rearrangement joins TRBV7-6 to TRBJ2-3; D gene ambiguous. The germline gives CDR1 SGHVS, CDR2 FNYEAQ. This CDR3 spans 15 amino acids. The V and J ends lost 1 base and 5 bases respectively, with 13 bases between them. CDR3 region: CASSLESMVVDTQYF. DNA of the CDR3: TGTGCCAGCAGCTTAGAGTCTATGGTGGTAGATACGCAGTATTTT.

J is TRBJ2-1 and V is TRBV20-1; D not certain. The CDR3 loop spans 14 amino acids. From germline, CDR1 is DFQATT and CDR2 SNEGSKA (reference sequence). V gave up 3 bases and J gave up 6 bases, with 15 bases separating them. In nucleotides, the CDR3 is TGCAGTGCTAGTGTATTGGACCTTTTCAATGAGCAGTTCTTC. As protein: CSASVLDLFNEQFF.